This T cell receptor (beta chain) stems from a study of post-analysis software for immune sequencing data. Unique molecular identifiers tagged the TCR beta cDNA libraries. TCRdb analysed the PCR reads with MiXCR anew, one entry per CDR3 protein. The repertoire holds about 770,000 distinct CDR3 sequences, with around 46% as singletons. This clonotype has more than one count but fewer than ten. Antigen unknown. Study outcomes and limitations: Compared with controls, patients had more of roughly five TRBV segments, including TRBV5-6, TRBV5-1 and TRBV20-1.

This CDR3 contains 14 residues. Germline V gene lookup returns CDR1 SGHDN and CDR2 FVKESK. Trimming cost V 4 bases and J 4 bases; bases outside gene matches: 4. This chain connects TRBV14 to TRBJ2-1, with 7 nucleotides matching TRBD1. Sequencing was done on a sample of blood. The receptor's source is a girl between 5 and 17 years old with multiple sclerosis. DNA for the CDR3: TGTGCCAGCAGCCGCCGGGACAGATACAATGAGCAGTTCTTC. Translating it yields CASSRRDRYNEQFF. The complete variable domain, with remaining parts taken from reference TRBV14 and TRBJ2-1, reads EAGVTQFPSHSVIEKGQTVTLRCDPISGHDNLYWYRRVMGKEIKFLLHFVKESKQDESGMPNNRFLAERTGGTYSTLKVQPAELEDSGVYFCASSRRDRYNEQFFGPGTRLTVL.